One and the same sample provided the 24 T cell receptor beta chains below, sequenced in a study of shared clonotypes between healthy human individuals. Only in-frame clones appear in the TCRdb table, and some are missing; sequencing was by immunoSEQ multiplex PCR. The sample lists approximately 1,500,000 clones, around 98% seen once, with about 0.45% in the top ten. What was sequenced was naive CD4+ T cells sorted from blood. Subset indicated: CD45RA+ positively selected. The receptors were sampled from a man younger than 40 in good health.

The count of this clone is one. The chain uses TRBV11-2 and TRBJ2-2; D not resolved. Germline values: CDR1 SGHAT, CDR2 FQNNGV. The CDR3 is made up of 13 amino acids. V lost 4 bases, J lost 4 bases, and 7 bases lay in between. The CDR3 spells CASSSLRTGELFF. The CDR3 DNA reads TGTGCCAGCAGCTCACTACGCACCGGGGAGCTGTTTTTT.

The V and J genes are TRBV6-6 and TRBJ2-1; 7 bases match TRBD1. Germline CDR1 reads MNHNY; CDR2 reads SVGAGI (reference sequence). V was clipped by 5 bases and J by 8 bases; unmatched bases: 6. The CDR3 runs 13 residues. CDR3 bases: TGTGCCAGCAGTACCCGGGACAGTCATGAGCAGTTCTTC. It yields the protein CASSTRDSHEQFF.

This rearrangement joins TRBV2 to TRBJ2-1, with D possibly being TRBD2 (5 bases). From germline, CDR1 is SNHLY and CDR2 FYNNEI. The CDR3 runs 12 residues. The V end lost 5 bases, the J end lost 9 bases, and 11 bases lay between the germline ends. The CDR3 here is CASSLERVEQFF. CDR3 nucleotides: TGTGCCAGCAGTCTGGAGAGGGTTGAGCAGTTCTTC. Looking up the rest from reference TRBV2 and TRBJ2-1 gives the full variable domain: EPEVTQTPSHQVTQMGQEVILRCVPISNHLYFYWYRQILGQKVEFLVSFYNNEISEKSEIFDDQFSVERPDGSNFTLKIRSTKLEDSAMYFCASSLERVEQFFGPGTRLTVL.

The chain joins TRBV10-3 to TRBJ2-2; D ambiguous. CDR1 and CDR2 from the germline V gene are ENHRY and SYGVKD. The CDR3 has 19 residues. V was trimmed by 2 bases and J by 0 bases, leaving 19 bases between them. This chain's CDR3 is CAISEPSGWPFANTGELFF. CDR3 coding DNA: TGTGCCATCAGTGAGCCCTCCGGATGGCCCTTTGCGAACACCGGGGAGCTGTTTTTT.

This clone was recorded once. The chain combines TRBV28 with TRBJ2-1; 8 positions match TRBD1. Germline-derived CDR1 and CDR2 are MDHEN and SYDVKM. The junction had 6 bases not matched to a gene; V was cut back by 4 bases and J by 4 bases. The CDR3 is 15 residues long. The CDR3 DNA follows: TGTGCCAGCAGTTCCTTCCGGGACAGGTACAATGAGCAGTTCTTC. It translates to CASSSFRDRYNEQFF.

The chain couples TRBV5-1 to TRBJ2-3; the D is unclear. There are 14 residues in the CDR3. V was pared by 6 bases and J by 0 bases, with 11 bases between. CDR1 is SGHRS and CDR2 is YFSETQ in the germline V gene. Written as DNA, the CDR3 is TGCGCCAGCAAATCGGTATCTAGCACAGATACGCAGTATTTT. The encoded protein is CASKSVSSTDTQYF.

V and J are TRBV9 and TRBJ2-7; D gene uncertain. This CDR3 has 14 amino acids. V was trimmed by 0 bases and J by 1 base, leaving 8 bases between them. The germline CDR1 and CDR2 sequences are SGDLS and YYNGEE. The CDR3: CASSVADGSYEQYF. DNA for the CDR3: TGTGCCAGCAGCGTAGCTGACGGATCCTACGAGCAGTACTTC.

Remarks on this clone: Other DNA sequences in this sample translate to the same CDR3. The chain joins TRBV5-1 to TRBJ1-2, with D unclear. The CDR3 covers 13 residues. The germline gives CDR1 SGHRS, CDR2 YFSETQ. Trimming pared 0 bases from V and 2 bases from J, leaving 5 bases between. CDR3 in DNA: TGCGCCAGCAGCTTGGGACGGAACTATGGCTACACCTTC. Translation gives CASSLGRNYGYTF.

The chain has TRBV27 and TRBJ2-7, with 10 bases matching TRBD2. Looked up from germline, CDR1 is MNHEY and CDR2 is SMNVEV (reference sequence). CDR3 length equals 15 residues. The V gene end was trimmed by 8 bases and the J gene end by 6 bases; junction bases not matched to a gene: 13. CDR3 sequence: CASGGSLAGVGEQYF. CDR3 in DNA: TGTGCCAGCGGGGGATCGCTAGCGGGAGTTGGCGAGCAGTACTTC.

The rearrangement uses TRBV7-9 and TRBJ2-3; 7 bases agree with TRBD2. V was clipped by 5 bases and J by 3 bases; unmatched bases: 14. The CDR3 has 17 residues. Germline V gene lookup returns CDR1 SEHNR and CDR2 FQNEAQ (reference sequence). The chain's CDR3 is CASSRSGPAGRTDTQYF. The CDR3 DNA reads TGTGCCAGCAGCCGAAGCGGCCCAGCGGGAAGGACAGATACGCAGTATTTT.

The chain links TRBV4-3 to TRBJ2-7; possibly TRBD1 or TRBD2 for D (5 bases each). Trimming took 2 bases from V and 8 from J, leaving 19 bases between them. The CDR3 sequence is 15 residues long. Germline V CDR1 and CDR2: LGHNA, YSLEER. CDR3 loop: CASSQLGVGTSKQYF. CDR3 sequence (DNA): TGCGCCAGCAGCCAACTGGGGGTCGGCACCTCAAAGCAGTACTTC.

This clone appeared a single time. The V call is TRBV6-1, the J call TRBJ2-7, with D possibly being TRBD2 (6 bases). Germline V CDR1 and CDR2: MNHNS, SASEGT. V dropped 3 bases and J dropped 0 bases, with 15 bases sitting between them. The CDR3 runs 16 residues. Here the CDR3 DNA reads TGTGCCAGCAGTGACATGACTAGACTGAGCTCCTACGAGCAGTACTTC. Its protein is CASSDMTRLSSYEQYF.

V is TRBV19 and J is TRBJ2-1; perhaps TRBD2 as D (6 bases). V was pared by 6 bases and J by 3 bases, with 9 bases between. From germline, CDR1 is LNHDA and CDR2 SQIVND (reference sequence). The CDR3 consists of 13 residues. The CDR3 reads CASRGGVYNEQFF. In DNA, the CDR3 is TGTGCCAGTAGGGGCGGGGTCTACAATGAGCAGTTCTTC. The full variable domain, in which reference TRBV19 and TRBJ2-1 provide the parts outside the CDR3, is DGGITQSPKYLFRKEGQNVTLSCEQNLNHDAMYWYRQDPGQGLRLIYYSQIVNDFQKGDIAEGYSVSREKKESFPLTVTSAQKNPTAFYLCASRGGVYNEQFFGPGTRLTVL.

J is TRBJ1-1 and V is TRBV9; D unclear. V was cut by 0 bases and J by 4 bases, with 10 bases left in between. Germline CDR1 is SGDLS and CDR2 is YYNGEE. The CDR3 contains 14 residues. The CDR3 spells CASSVVVVVTEAFF. CDR3 nucleotide sequence: TGTGCCAGCAGCGTAGTGGTGGTAGTCACTGAAGCTTTCTTT.

This chain links TRBV9 with TRBJ2-1; TRBD2 aligns across 11 bases. J was trimmed by 7 bases and V by 0 bases; bases with no gene match: 6. This CDR3 has 16 amino acids. Germline V CDR1 and CDR2: SGDLS, YYNGEE. The CDR3 here is CASSVGSSGRGNEQFF. The CDR3 bases are TGTGCCAGCAGCGTAGGAAGTAGCGGGAGGGGTAATGAGCAGTTCTTC.

This clone was seen only once. The chain carries TRBV2 and TRBJ2-7; D uncertain. V lost 4 bases to trimming and J lost 3 bases, with 4 bases between them. The CDR3 spans 11 residues. CDR1 is SNHLY, CDR2 FYNNEI, per germline. CDR3 amino acids: CASSGNYEQYF. For the CDR3, the DNA is TGTGCCAGCAGTGGGAACTACGAGCAGTACTTC.

The gene calls are TRBV5-4 and TRBJ1-5, with TRBD1 as a possible D gene (6 bases). V shed 0 bases and J shed 6 bases, with 19 bases lying between them. CDR1 and CDR2 from the germline V gene are SGHNT and YYREEE (reference sequence). This CDR3 contains 17 residues. This chain's CDR3 is CASSLGGQGPGAQPQHF. CDR3 DNA sequence: TGTGCCAGCAGCTTGGGGGGTCAGGGGCCAGGCGCTCAGCCCCAGCATTTT.

The chain links TRBV5-1 to TRBJ1-4, with a possible D match to TRBD1 (5 bases). V was clipped by 4 bases and J by 5 bases, with 12 bases between them. This CDR3 is 14 amino acids long. The germline gives CDR1 SGHRS, CDR2 YFSETQ. The DNA of the CDR3 is TGCGCCAGCAGCCAGAGACAGCCGAATGAAAAACTGTTTTTT. Protein sequence: CASSQRQPNEKLFF.

The chain links TRBV6-4 to TRBJ2-3, with a possible D match to TRBD1 (6 bases). V lost 3 bases, J lost 2 bases, and 15 bases lay in between. The length of the CDR3 is 16 residues. CDR1 is MRHNA and CDR2 is SNTAGT in the germline V gene. The CDR3 coding sequence is TGTGCCAGCAGTGAGCCCAGGGGATGGGACACAGATACGCAGTATTTT. The encoded protein is CASSEPRGWDTDTQYF.

The rearrangement links TRBV11-3 to TRBJ2-5, with 15 nucleotides matching TRBD2. Germline trimming cut 6 bases from V and 6 bases from J; bases unmatched to any gene: 8. Germline loops: CDR1 SGHNT, CDR2 YENEEA. The CDR3 sequence is 16 residues long. This CDR3 is CASSSGLAGGSKTQYF. The CDR3 DNA reads as TGTGCCAGCAGTTCGGGACTAGCGGGAGGCAGTAAGACCCAGTACTTC.

The V gene is TRBV7-3, the J gene TRBJ1-5; no clear D. Germline values: CDR1 SGHTA, CDR2 FQGTGA. The CDR3 spans 13 residues. V shed 4 bases and J shed 0 bases, with 4 bases lying between them. CDR3 coding DNA: TGTGCCAGCAGCTCCGATAGCAATCAGCCCCAGCATTTT. Amino acid sequence: CASSSDSNQPQHF.

The table lists this clone with a count of one. V usage is TRBV2 and J usage is TRBJ2-1; a weak D match, TRBD2 (5 bases). V was pared by 10 bases and J by 1 base, with 14 bases between. The germline gives CDR1 SNHLY, CDR2 FYNNEI. The CDR3 extends over 14 amino acids. The CDR3 spells CATIRTGSYNEQFF. CDR3 DNA sequence: TGTGCCACCATAAGGACGGGGTCCTACAATGAGCAGTTCTTC.

Written as DNA, the CDR3 is TGTGCCAGCTCCCCTCAGGGACAGGGGGGGAACACTGAAGCTTTCTTT. This codes for CASSPQGQGGNTEAFF. The chain combines TRBV18 with TRBJ1-1; 11 nucleotides match TRBD1. V was pared by 6 bases and J by 1 base, with 7 bases of the junction left unmatched. The CDR3 runs 16 residues. CDR1 KGHSH and CDR2 LQKENI come from the germline V gene.

As regards this clone: Other DNA sequences in the same sample also yield this CDR3. This chain uses TRBV29-1 with TRBJ2-3; the D is unclear. The CDR3 totals 12 residues. The ends were cut back, 4 bases at V and 1 base at J, with 6 bases in the middle. Germline assignment: CDR1 SQVTM and CDR2 ANQGSEA. The CDR3, as DNA: TGCAGCGTTGGGGTGGGCACAGATACGCAGTATTTT. It encodes CSVGVGTDTQYF.